The 18 T cell receptor beta chains in this list originate from one sample, sequenced in a study of T cell responses to AZD1222 COVID-19 vaccine (dated by TCRdb to about 2021). Reading the label with the study, this specimen's time point is: baseline before first vaccination. The treatment or condition label corresponds to: meningococcal conjugate vaccine given as trial control. Libraries were constructed by the immunoSEQ multiplex PCR assay. TCRdb took over this immuneACCESS table, retaining in-frame rearrangements with V and J assigned. Such tables are incomplete; in checked studies, under half of the missing clones stem from an unresolved V gene, and the remainder is unexplained. The sample table shows about 160,000 clones, and 90% to 95% are seen once. Clones ranked in the top ten supply around 4.6% of the sample. The material sequenced was peripheral blood, taken on day 0 of MenACWY control vaccination. All receptors come from an adult in good health.

This chain uses TRBV27 with TRBJ2-7; TRBD1 matches at 8 bases. This CDR3 region has 14 residues. Germline CDR1 and CDR2: MNHEY and SMNVEV (reference sequence). The trim removed 5 bases at V and 6 bases at J, leaving 9 bases unmatched. CDR3 nucleotide sequence: TGTGCCAGCAGTCAGGGACAGGTCCGGGGCGAGCAGTACTTC. Its protein is CASSQGQVRGEQYF.

The J gene is TRBJ1-4, the V gene TRBV4-2; D is unresolved. Germline V gene lookup returns CDR1 LGHNA and CDR2 YNFKEQ. V was trimmed by 3 bases and J by 6 bases, leaving 17 bases between them. This CDR3 comprises 16 residues. The CDR3: CASSHHSRGGDEKLFF. The CDR3 region has the DNA TGTGCCAGCAGCCACCACTCCCGGGGAGGCGATGAAAAACTGTTTTTT.

The CDR3 DNA is TGTGCCAGCAGCCGACAGGGAACCGGGGAGCTGTTTTTT. Residues: CASSRQGTGELFF. The chain carries TRBV5-4 and TRBJ2-2; 7 positions match TRBD1. This CDR3 contains 13 residues. V dropped 4 bases and J dropped 5; count of bases not matched to a gene: 2. CDR1 and CDR2 (germline): SGHNT, YYREEE (reference sequence).

CDR3 sequence reads: CASSQADLIGSSYNEQFF. The CDR3 nucleotides read TGCGCCAGCAGCCAGGCGGACTTAATAGGTAGCTCCTACAATGAGCAGTTCTTC. This sequence joins TRBV4-1 and TRBJ2-1, with D tentatively TRBD2 (5 bases). Germline V gene data show CDR1 as MGHRA and CDR2 as YSYEKL. With 3 bases removed from V and 0 bases from J, the gap between germline ends came to 18 bases. The CDR3 covers 18 residues.

The chain links TRBV11-3 to TRBJ2-7; possibly TRBD2 for D (5 bases). The germline V and J ends were trimmed by 5 bases and 2 bases, with 19 bases remaining between them. The germline V gene encodes CDR1 SGHNT and CDR2 YENEEA. The CDR3 is 16 residues long. CDR3 loop: CASSPKSGPATYEQYF. In nucleotides, the CDR3 is TGTGCCAGCAGCCCAAAAAGCGGCCCTGCAACCTACGAGCAGTACTTC.

The chain is built from TRBV7-3 and TRBJ2-3; either TRBD1 or TRBD2 may supply D (5 bases each). V was pared by 8 bases and J by 1 base, with 19 bases between. The CDR3 is made up of 16 amino acids. Germline CDR1 reads SGHTA; CDR2 reads FQGTGA. The CDR3: CASGQGLLGGTDTQYF. CDR3 nucleotide sequence: TGTGCCAGCGGGCAGGGCCTCCTGGGGGGCACAGATACGCAGTATTTT.

This clone was counted once. The V and J genes are TRBV11-2 and TRBJ2-1; D may be TRBD2 (5 bases). V gave up 0 bases and J gave up 4 bases, with 7 bases separating them. CDR3 length: 14 residues. Germline CDR1 SGHAT, CDR2 FQNNGV. CDR3 amino acids: CASSLEGRYNEQFF. The DNA of the CDR3 is TGTGCCAGCAGCTTAGAGGGGAGATACAATGAGCAGTTCTTC.

The chain recombines TRBV11-2 with TRBJ2-7; D unresolved. This CDR3 comprises 11 residues. Per the germline V gene, CDR1 is SGHAT and CDR2 is FQNNGV. The germline V and J ends were trimmed by 5 bases and 3 bases, with 5 bases remaining between them. DNA for the CDR3: TGTGCCAGCAGCGGAAACTACGAGCAGTACTTC. It encodes CASSGNYEQYF.

The chain has TRBV28 and TRBJ2-1; 13 bases map to TRBD2. Germline CDR1 reads MDHEN; CDR2 reads SYDVKM. The J segment lost 8 bases and the V segment lost 4 bases, leaving 5 bases of the junction unmatched. The CDR3 is made up of 15 amino acids. The CDR3 loop is CASSSGLAGADEQFF. CDR3 bases: TGTGCCAGCAGTTCTGGACTAGCGGGAGCGGATGAGCAGTTCTTC.

The CDR3 sequence: CASSLTGGRYEQYF. CDR3 bases: TGTGCCAGCAGCTTGACAGGGGGGCGTTACGAGCAGTACTTC. V gene TRBV6-5 combines with J gene TRBJ2-7, with 9 bases aligning to TRBD1. Germline-derived CDR1 and CDR2 are MNHEY and SVGAGI. The CDR3 runs 14 residues. After removal of 6 bases from V and 4 bases from J, the junction contained 7 bases not matched to a gene.

The chain uses TRBV5-6 and TRBJ2-2, with no clear D. With 4 bases removed from V and 4 bases from J, the gap between germline ends came to 20 bases. Germline V CDR1 and CDR2: SGHDT, YYEEEE. CDR3 size: 17 residues. The CDR3 loop is CASSKTVTLTSTGELFF. The CDR3 nucleotides read TGTGCCAGCAGCAAAACAGTTACTTTAACCTCCACCGGGGAGCTGTTTTTT.

The gene calls are TRBV7-8 and TRBJ2-2; D perhaps matches TRBD1 (6 bases). CDR1 is SGHVS, CDR2 FQNEAQ, per germline. V lost 2 bases and J 1 base, leaving 14 bases between the germline ends. CDR3 length: 17 amino acids. This CDR3 is CASSLSAGAMNTGELFF. The CDR3 nucleotides read TGTGCCAGCAGCTTATCGGCAGGGGCTATGAACACCGGGGAGCTGTTTTTT.

The chain recombines TRBV7-6 with TRBJ2-2; 11 positions agree with TRBD2. V shed 5 bases, J shed 3 bases, and the junction held 8 bases outside the gene matches. Germline V gene sequence: CDR1 SGHVS, CDR2 FNYEAQ. This CDR3 region has 17 residues. The CDR3 reads CASSVLAGGPDTGELFF. The DNA of the CDR3 is TGTGCCAGCAGCGTATTAGCGGGAGGGCCGGACACCGGGGAGCTGTTTTTT.

Comments on this clone: Relative to the germline gene, one junction end is altered; a read error may explain this. The V and J genes are TRBV2 and TRBJ1-2; tentative D call: TRBD1 (5 bases). The CDR3 extends over 13 amino acids. The germline V gene encodes CDR1 SNHLY and CDR2 FYNNEI. CDR3 protein: CASSVGGDSLPFF. CDR3 DNA: TGTGCCAGCAGTGTGGGGGGAGACAGTCTACCGTTCTTC.

J is TRBJ1-4 and V is TRBV18; D not certain. V lost 3 bases to trimming and J lost 12 bases, with 20 bases between them. The CDR3 runs to 15 residues. CDR1 and CDR2 (germline): KGHSH, LQKENI. CDR3 nucleotide sequence: TGTGCCAGCTCACCGAACCAAGTCGGAGGTGGGGAACTGTTTTTT. The encoded protein is CASSPNQVGGGELFF.

V is TRBV10-3 and J is TRBJ1-4; D is perhaps TRBD1 (6 bases). The CDR3 is 13 amino acids. CDR1 is ENHRY and CDR2 is SYGVKD in the germline V gene. V was cut by 8 bases and J by 8 bases, with 15 bases left in between. The CDR3 DNA follows: TGTGCCATCGGGGGCAGGCCCGAGGAAAAACTGTTTTTT. Protein product: CAIGGRPEEKLFF.

The chain recombines TRBV30 with TRBJ1-5; tentatively, D is TRBD1 (5 bases). Trimming stripped 5 bases from V and 9 bases from J, with 14 bases between. Germline CDR1 reads GTSNPN; CDR2 reads SVGIG (reference sequence). CDR3 length equals 12 residues. CDR3 sequence (DNA): TGTGCCTGGGGTGGGGGGGGAAGGCCCCAGCATTTT. This encodes CAWGGGGRPQHF.

This chain uses TRBV9 with TRBJ2-3; 16 nucleotides agree with TRBD2. CDR3 length: 17 amino acids. Trimming cost V 6 bases and J 5 bases; bases outside gene matches: 9. Germline V lookup: CDR1 SGDLS, CDR2 YYNGEE. CDR3 nucleotide sequence: TGTGCCAGCACTCCCGGGACTAGCGGGAGGGCCGTAGATACGCAGTATTTT. The encoded protein is CASTPGTSGRAVDTQYF.